Sequencing of this T cell receptor (beta chain) was carried out in a study of CD8 T cells in ankylosing spondylitis. Study results and caveats: Apparently characteristic of ankylosing spondylitis blood was a TCR beta motif (under ten highly homologous variants). Several of the motif variants were reported before in synovial fluid and blood from reactive arthritis. It was reported that disease-linked clones were significantly enriched in matched ankylosing spondylitis synovial fluid.

As for this clonotype: Its target is not known.

Using quantitative 5'-RACE with molecular barcodes, the authors made TCR beta libraries. TCRdb re-analysed the 5' RACE reads in MiXCR, keeping a single row per CDR3 protein. The sample lists around 430,000 distinct CDR3 sequences; approximately 17% were seen once. CDR1 and CDR2 (germline): LGHDT, YNNKEL (reference sequence). This CDR3 is built from 15 residues. V gave up 5 bases and J gave up 5 bases; unmatched junction bases: 10. Material: blood, either unsorted or a sorted T cell fraction (not recorded which). The TCR was taken from a male donor with ankylosing spondylitis. The J gene is TRBJ2-5, the V gene TRBV3-1, with 8 bases identical to TRBD2. In DNA, the CDR3 is TGTGCCAGCAGCTCGACTAGCGTCAAGGTTGAGACCCAGTACTTC. Amino acid sequence: CASSSTSVKVETQYF.